One T cell receptor beta chain is described in this entry. Its antigen remains unidentified. The sample originates from a study of cytomegalovirus exposure and HLA in healthy donors. About the research overall: Earlier sequencing of some 170 million T cells yielded around 120 million unique TCR beta sequences. Early released data comprised 80 million to 90 million unique TCRs from HLA-typed donors. Study results and caveats: In a later analysis, across HLA loci, associated TCR counts were highest for DRB1, lowest for HLA-C. It was taken for granted in presence/absence analyses that sequencing depth across donors was roughly uniform.

Primers: 60 Vbeta forward and 13 Jbeta reverse. This table comes from immunoSEQ multiplex PCR, and its TCRdb copy is limited to in-frame clones, with some not included. The repertoire has about 130,000 clones, around 82% of them found once; the top ten carry approximately 3.8%. CDR1 and CDR2 (germline): SGHTS, YDEGEE. The CDR3 length is 13 residues. V was trimmed by 7 bases and J by 7 bases, leaving 15 bases between them. This sequence originates from a middle-aged man in good health and CMV-seronegative. The chain combines TRBV5-8 with TRBJ2-1; D unclear. Sample: PBMCs. As DNA, the CDR3 is TGTGCCAGCTTTCTCTTAGTTTGGAATGAGCAGTTCTTC. It translates to CASFLLVWNEQFF.